This is a list of T cell receptor beta chains from one sample in a study of PD-L1 blockade in urothelial cancer. The assay was immunoSEQ multiplex PCR, and TCRdb's table has in-frame clones only and misses some. The sample lists nearly 50,000 clones; 70% to 90% were seen once. The sequencing used PBMCs, collected around atezolizumab (anti-PD-L1) treatment. These receptors were obtained from a man between 65 and 85 years old with urothelial cancer. Each CDR3 is given without its conserved first and last residue.

CDR3: AISESVTAGGNEQY
V: TRBV10-3

CDR3: ASSNVVSGEQY
V: TRBV11-3

CDR3: ASRGGLYGYT
V: TRBV27

CDR3: ASSVGTENSYEQY
V: TRBV9

CDR3: ASSLFGGGHQETQY
V: TRBV5-1

CDR3: ASSWDRAYEQY
V: TRBV5-4

CDR3: ASRTGQSYEQY
V: TRBV19

CDR3: ASGNSGEETQY
V: TRBV12-5

CDR3: ASSEIQGRETQY
V: TRBV10-1

CDR3: ASSPPSSGPYNEQF
V: TRBV18

CDR3: ASRAGTSERSYEQY
V: TRBV21-1

CDR3: ASSRTGTSIEQY
V: TRBV7-8

CDR3: ASSYRRESGNEQF
V: TRBV10-1

CDR3: ASSDTGEAGTQY
V: TRBV2

CDR3: ASKRTGQTLNQPQH
V: TRBV19

CDR3: ATVRDGANVLT
V: TRBV25-1

CDR3: ASSPTGGGSTEAF
V: TRBV7-3

CDR3: AWSSGSGANVLT
V: TRBV30

CDR3: ASSLQGVGYNEQF
V: TRBV5-1

CDR3: ASRRTQTYGYT
V: TRBV28

CDR3: ASSGEGGSYEQY
V: TRBV6-1

CDR3: ASSSSTDYRGRGTEAF
V: TRBV27

CDR3: ASSLRGDQPQH
V: TRBV28

CDR3: ASSYGTGVANEKLF
V: TRBV5-1

CDR3: ASSRLDRGYEQY
V: TRBV13

CDR3: SVDSWGYT
V: TRBV29-1

CDR3: ASSPPTGGDTEAF
V: TRBV18

CDR3: ASSLNRQSNEKLF
V: TRBV7-2

CDR3: ASSLYAQATDTQY
V: TRBV7-3

CDR3: ASSLGGDEQF
V: TRBV2

CDR3: ASSAGQGLSYEQY
V: TRBV10-1

CDR3: ASSKFARTVVNLYGYT
V: TRBV19

CDR3: ASSEGGRIPMNTEAF
V: TRBV6-1

CDR3: ASRTVYSGNTIY
V: TRBV11-2

CDR3: AWSVDWAGNTEAF
V: TRBV30

CDR3: ASSPQGSGNTIY
V: TRBV18

CDR3: ASSDRGDTQY
V: TRBV7-9

CDR3: ASSSDWSNQPQH
V: TRBV7-2

CDR3: ASSPDRETQY
V: TRBV11-2

CDR3: AWSVGLMNTEAF
V: TRBV30

CDR3: ASSLGVDNEQF
V: TRBV5-1

CDR3: ACKISGSAGETQY
V: TRBV30

CDR3: ASSLDPEGTQY
V: TRBV5-4

CDR3: ATSRDPQGEQY
V: TRBV15

CDR3: AWSVGGGGDEKLF
V: TRBV30

CDR3: ASRGQGNHEQY
V: TRBV19

CDR3: ASSSNAGEGTGELF
V: TRBV9

CDR3: ASSLDSGANTEAF
V: TRBV11-3

CDR3: ASCGSYLGNTIY
V: TRBV2

CDR3: ASTLRGDAF
V: TRBV28

CDR3: ASSPSRLTYEQY
V: TRBV28

CDR3: ASSRLAGAGREAYT
V: TRBV4-1

CDR3: ASSQAEGRGTWRPQH
V: TRBV4-2

CDR3: ASSLGTGGFGNTIY
V: TRBV28

CDR3: ASSQQQGANRPQH
V: TRBV4-1

CDR3: ASKRTNTGELF
V: TRBV2

CDR3: ASSLDNNQPQH
V: TRBV11-2

CDR3: ASRDGQGNYGYT
V: TRBV10-2

CDR3: ASERGEGYEQY
V: TRBV6-6

CDR3: ASSSTGSLKEQF
V: TRBV11-3